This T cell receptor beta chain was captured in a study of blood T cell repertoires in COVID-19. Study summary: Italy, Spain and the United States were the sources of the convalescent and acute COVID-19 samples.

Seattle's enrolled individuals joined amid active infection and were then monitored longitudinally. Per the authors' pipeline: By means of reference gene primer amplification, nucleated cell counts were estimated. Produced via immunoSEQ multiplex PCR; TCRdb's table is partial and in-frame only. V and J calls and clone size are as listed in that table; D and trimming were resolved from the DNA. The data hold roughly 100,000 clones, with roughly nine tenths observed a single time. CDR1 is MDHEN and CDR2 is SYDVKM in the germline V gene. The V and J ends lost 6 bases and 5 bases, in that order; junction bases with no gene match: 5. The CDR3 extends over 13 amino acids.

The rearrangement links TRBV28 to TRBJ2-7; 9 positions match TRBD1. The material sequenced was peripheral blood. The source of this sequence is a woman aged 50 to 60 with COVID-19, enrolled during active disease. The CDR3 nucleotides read TGTGCCAGCAGGCCGGGACAGGGCGACGAGCAGTACTTC. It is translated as CASRPGQGDEQYF.